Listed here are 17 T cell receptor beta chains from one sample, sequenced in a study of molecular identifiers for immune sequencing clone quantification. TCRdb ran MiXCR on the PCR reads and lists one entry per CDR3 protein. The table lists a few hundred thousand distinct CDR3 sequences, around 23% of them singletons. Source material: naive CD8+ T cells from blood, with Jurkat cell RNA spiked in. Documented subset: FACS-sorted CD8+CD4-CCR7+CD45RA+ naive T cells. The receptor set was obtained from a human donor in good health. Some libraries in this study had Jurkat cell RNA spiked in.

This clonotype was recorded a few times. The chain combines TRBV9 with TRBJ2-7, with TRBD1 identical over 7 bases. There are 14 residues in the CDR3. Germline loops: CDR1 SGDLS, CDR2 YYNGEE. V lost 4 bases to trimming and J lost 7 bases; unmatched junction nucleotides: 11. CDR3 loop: CASSRWDSQEEQYF. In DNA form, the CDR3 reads TGTGCCAGCAGCAGATGGGACAGCCAGGAGGAGCAGTACTTC.

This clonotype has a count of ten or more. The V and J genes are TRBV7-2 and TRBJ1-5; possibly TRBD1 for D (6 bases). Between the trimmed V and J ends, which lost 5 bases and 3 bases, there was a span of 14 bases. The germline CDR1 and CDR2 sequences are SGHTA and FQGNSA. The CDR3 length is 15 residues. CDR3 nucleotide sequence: TGTGCCAGCAGCCCTGACAGGACTTACAATCAGCCCCAGCATTTT. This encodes CASSPDRTYNQPQHF.

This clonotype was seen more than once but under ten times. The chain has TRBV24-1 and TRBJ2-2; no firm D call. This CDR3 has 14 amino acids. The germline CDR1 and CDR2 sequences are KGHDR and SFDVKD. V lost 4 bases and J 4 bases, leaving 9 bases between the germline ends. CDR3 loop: CATSDRRITGELFF. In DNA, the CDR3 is TGTGCCACCAGTGACAGACGGATCACCGGGGAGCTGTTTTTT.

This CDR3 is CASSQQDRYYEQYF. The CDR3 region has the DNA TGTGCCAGCAGCCAACAGGACCGCTACTACGAGCAGTACTTC. The chain links TRBV14 to TRBJ2-7; D uncertain. CDR3 length equals 14 residues. The V gene lost 2 bases and the J gene lost 3 bases, with 11 bases spanning the gap. Looked up from germline, CDR1 is SGHDN and CDR2 is FVKESK.

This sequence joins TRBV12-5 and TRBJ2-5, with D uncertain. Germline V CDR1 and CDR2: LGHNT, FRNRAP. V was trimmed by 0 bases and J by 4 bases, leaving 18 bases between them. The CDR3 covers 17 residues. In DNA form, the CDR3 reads TGTGCTAGTGGTTTGGTCCCAACCCCTGAAAGAGGAGAGACCCAGTACTTC. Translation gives CASGLVPTPERGETQYF.

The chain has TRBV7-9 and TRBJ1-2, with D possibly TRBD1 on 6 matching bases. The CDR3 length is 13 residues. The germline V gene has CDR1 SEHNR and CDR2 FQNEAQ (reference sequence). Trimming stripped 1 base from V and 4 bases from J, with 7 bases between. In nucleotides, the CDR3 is TGTGCCAGCAGCTTAGAGGACAGCTATGGCTACACCTTC. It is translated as CASSLEDSYGYTF.

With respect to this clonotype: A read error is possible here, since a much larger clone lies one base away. CDR3: CASSHRLAGSIDTQYF. The CDR3 bases are TGTGCCAGCAGCCACCGACTAGCGGGAAGCATAGATACGCAGTATTTT. V is TRBV7-3 and J is TRBJ2-3, with TRBD2 identical over 11 bases. The length of the CDR3 is 16 residues. CDR1 and CDR2 from the germline V gene are SGHTA and FQGTGA.

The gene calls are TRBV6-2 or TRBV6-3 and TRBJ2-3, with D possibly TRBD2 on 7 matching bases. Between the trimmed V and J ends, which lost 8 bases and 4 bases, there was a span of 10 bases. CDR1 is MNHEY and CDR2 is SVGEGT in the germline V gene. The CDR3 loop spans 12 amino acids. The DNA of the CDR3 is TGTGCCAGCGAAGGGGGGGCAGATACGCAGTATTTT. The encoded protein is CASEGGADTQYF.

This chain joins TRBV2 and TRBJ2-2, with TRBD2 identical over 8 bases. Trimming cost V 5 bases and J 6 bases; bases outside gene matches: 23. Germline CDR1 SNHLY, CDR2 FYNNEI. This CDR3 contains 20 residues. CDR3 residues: CASSSTHRLGSGNRAGELFF. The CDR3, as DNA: TGTGCCAGCAGTTCCACCCATCGTTTAGGTAGCGGGAACCGGGCCGGGGAGCTGTTTTTT. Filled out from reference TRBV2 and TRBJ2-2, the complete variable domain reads EPEVTQTPSHQVTQMGQEVILRCVPISNHLYFYWYRQILGQKVEFLVSFYNNEISEKSEIFDDQFSVERPDGSNFTLKIRSTKLEDSAMYFCASSSTHRLGSGNRAGELFFGEGSRLTVL.

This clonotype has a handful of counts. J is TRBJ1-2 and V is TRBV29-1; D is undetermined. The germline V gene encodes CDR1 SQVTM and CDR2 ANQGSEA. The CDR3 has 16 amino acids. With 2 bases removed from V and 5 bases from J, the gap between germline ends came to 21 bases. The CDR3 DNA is TGCAGCGTTGAAATCTTAGAGAACTCAGTGGAATATGGCTACACCTTC. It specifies CSVEILENSVEYGYTF.

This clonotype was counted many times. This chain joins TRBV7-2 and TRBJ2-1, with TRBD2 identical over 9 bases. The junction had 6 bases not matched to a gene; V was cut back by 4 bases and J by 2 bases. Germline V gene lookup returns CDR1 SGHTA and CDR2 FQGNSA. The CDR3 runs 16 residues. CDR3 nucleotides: TGTGCCAGCAGCTCCTTGACTAGCGGTGCCTACAATGAGCAGTTCTTC. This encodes CASSSLTSGAYNEQFF.

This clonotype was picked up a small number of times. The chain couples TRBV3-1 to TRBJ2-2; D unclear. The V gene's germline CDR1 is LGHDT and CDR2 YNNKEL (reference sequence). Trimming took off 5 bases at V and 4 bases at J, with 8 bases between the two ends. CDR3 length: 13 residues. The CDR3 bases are TGTGCCAGCAGCGACCCGATCACCGGGGAGCTGTTTTTT. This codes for CASSDPITGELFF.

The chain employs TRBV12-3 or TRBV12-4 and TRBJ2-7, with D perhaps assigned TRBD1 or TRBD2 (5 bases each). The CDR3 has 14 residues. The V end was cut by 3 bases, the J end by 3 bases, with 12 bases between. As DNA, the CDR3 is TGTGCCAGCAGTTTCCCCCAGGGAGACTACGAGCAGTACTTC. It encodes CASSFPQGDYEQYF.

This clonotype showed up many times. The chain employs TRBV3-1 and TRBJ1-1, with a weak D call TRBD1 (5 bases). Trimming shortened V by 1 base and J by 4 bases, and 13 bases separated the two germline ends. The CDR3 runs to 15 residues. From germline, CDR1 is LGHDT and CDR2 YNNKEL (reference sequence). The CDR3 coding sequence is TGTGCCAGCAGCCAAGTGGGGGAGGGACGCACTGAAGCTTTCTTT. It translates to CASSQVGEGRTEAFF.

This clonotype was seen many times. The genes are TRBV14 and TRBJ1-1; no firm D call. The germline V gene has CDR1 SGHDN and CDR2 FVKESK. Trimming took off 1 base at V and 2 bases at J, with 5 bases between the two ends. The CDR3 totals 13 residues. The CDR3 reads CASSQGGNTEAFF. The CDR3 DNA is TGTGCCAGCAGCCAAGGAGGAAACACTGAAGCTTTCTTT.

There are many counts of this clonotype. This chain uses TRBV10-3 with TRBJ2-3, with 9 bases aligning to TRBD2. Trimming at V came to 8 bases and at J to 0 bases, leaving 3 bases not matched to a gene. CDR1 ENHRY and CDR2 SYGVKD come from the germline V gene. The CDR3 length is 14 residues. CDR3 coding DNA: TGTGCCATCCCGCTAGCGGGGAGCACAGATACGCAGTATTTT. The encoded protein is CAIPLAGSTDTQYF.

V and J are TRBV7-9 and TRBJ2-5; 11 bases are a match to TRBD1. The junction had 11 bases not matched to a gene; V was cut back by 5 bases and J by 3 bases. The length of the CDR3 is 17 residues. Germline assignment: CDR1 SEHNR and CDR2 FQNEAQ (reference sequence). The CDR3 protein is CASSPTRTGGWEETQYF. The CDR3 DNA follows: TGTGCCAGCAGCCCTACCAGGACAGGGGGCTGGGAAGAGACCCAGTACTTC.